A single sample gave rise to the 25 T cell receptor beta chains below, sequenced in a study of OX40 agonist ivuxolimab in advanced cancers. Sequencing used immunoSEQ multiplex PCR; TCRdb keeps in-frame clones, though not all of them. The sample has 30,000 or so clones, 65% to 80% seen once. The sample consisted of CD4+ or CD8+ T cells sorted from blood, taken in a trial of the OX40 agonist ivuxolimab. The source is an adult with an advanced solid tumor such as melanoma, head and neck, liver or kidney cancer.

This chain links TRBV10-3 with TRBJ1-2, with D possibly being TRBD1 (6 bases). CDR1 and CDR2 from the germline V gene are ENHRY and SYGVKD. There are 11 residues in the CDR3. Trimming pared 10 bases from V and 7 bases from J, leaving 13 bases between. The CDR3 DNA sequence: TGTGCCACCGAGGGACAATTTGGCTACACCTTC. It codes for CATEGQFGYTF.

This chain joins TRBV28 and TRBJ2-7; 10 nucleotides align to TRBD2. J lost 2 bases, V lost 3 bases, and 1 base had no gene match. Germline CDR1 and CDR2: MDHEN and SYDVKM. This CDR3 has 14 residues. CDR3 amino acids: CASSFLAGAYEQYF. The CDR3 DNA is TGTGCCAGCAGTTTTCTAGCGGGGGCCTACGAGCAGTACTTC.

This sequence joins TRBV28 and TRBJ2-1; 7 bases agree with TRBD2. The CDR3 totals 13 residues. Trimming took 8 bases from V and 6 from J; bases not matched to a gene: 7. Per the germline V gene, CDR1 is MDHEN and CDR2 is SYDVKM. As DNA, the CDR3 is TGTGCCAGCCGGCCATGGGAGGGCAATGAGCAGTTCTTC. This sequence encodes CASRPWEGNEQFF.

The chain couples TRBV19 to TRBJ2-1; D tentatively reads TRBD1 or TRBD2 (5 bases each). Germline CDR1 reads LNHDA; CDR2 reads SQIVND (reference sequence). V was trimmed by 2 bases and J by 7 bases, leaving 12 bases between them. The CDR3 has 14 residues. The CDR3 nucleotides are TGTGCCAGTAGTATAAGTCGGGGCAGGAATGAGCAGTTCTTC. It specifies CASSISRGRNEQFF.

This clone was observed a handful of times. The chain is built from TRBV25-1 and TRBJ1-2; possibly TRBD1 for D (6 bases). This CDR3 comprises 15 residues. V was clipped by 2 bases and J by 8 bases, with 18 bases between them. Germline V gives CDR1 MGHDK, CDR2 SYGVNS. CDR3 bases: TGTGCCAGCAGTGAACCGGGACAAGCATTCTCGGGCTACACCTTC. This gives the protein CASSEPGQAFSGYTF.

The chain combines TRBV5-1 with TRBJ2-6, with a possible D match to TRBD1 (5 bases). Germline V gene data show CDR1 as SGHRS and CDR2 as YFSETQ. The CDR3 contains 18 residues. The V and J ends lost 3 bases and 0 bases respectively, with 16 bases between them. The CDR3 here is CASSSLSIDSSGANVLTF. In nucleotides, the CDR3 is TGCGCCAGCAGCTCCCTATCGATTGACAGCTCTGGGGCCAACGTCCTGACTTTC.

A single count supports this clone. The chain links TRBV7-9 to TRBJ1-1, with a possible D match to TRBD1 (5 bases). Germline loops: CDR1 SEHNR, CDR2 FQNEAQ (reference sequence). Trimming shortened V by 3 bases and J by 2 bases, and 16 bases separated the two germline ends. The CDR3 totals 16 residues. The CDR3, as DNA: TGTGCCAGCAGCTTCCCGGGCGTGGGGGGAAACACTGAAGCTTTCTTT. Translation: CASSFPGVGGNTEAFF. The complete variable domain, with remaining parts taken from reference TRBV7-9 and TRBJ1-1, reads DTGVSQNPRHKITKRGQNVTFRCDPISEHNRLYWYRQTLGQGPEFLTYFQNEAQLEKSRLLSDRFSAERPKGSFSTLEIQRTEQGDSAMYLCASSFPGVGGNTEAFFGQGTRLTVV.

This clone was found a few times. V usage is TRBV28 and J usage is TRBJ1-5; D unclear. CDR3 size: 12 residues. In germline, CDR1 is MDHEN, CDR2 SYDVKM. Trimming removed 7 bases at V and 6 bases at J, with 10 bases between. The CDR3 sequence: CASTLAFQPQHF. CDR3 nucleotide sequence: TGTGCCAGCACTCTCGCGTTTCAGCCCCAGCATTTT.

This chain uses TRBV6-6 with TRBJ2-7; D possibly corresponds to TRBD2 (6 bases). Trimming took 7 bases from V and 2 from J, leaving 12 bases between them. The CDR3 spans 13 residues. Germline V CDR1 and CDR2: MNHNY, SVGAGI (reference sequence). CDR3 nucleotide sequence: TGTGCCAGCAAACGGGACTCCCCCTACGAGCAGTACTTC. Residues: CASKRDSPYEQYF.

The chain's CDR3 is CAISGGGSPVEQFF. The CDR3 DNA reads as TGTGCCATCAGTGGGGGGGGGTCCCCTGTTGAGCAGTTCTTC. The V gene is TRBV10-3, the J gene TRBJ2-1, with 7 bases lining up with TRBD2. The V gene end was trimmed by 4 bases and the J gene end by 9 bases; junction bases not matched to a gene: 9. The CDR3 totals 14 residues. The germline V gene has CDR1 ENHRY and CDR2 SYGVKD.

The J gene is TRBJ2-3, the V gene TRBV7-7; D unresolved. This CDR3 region has 13 residues. The germline V gene has CDR1 SSHAT and CDR2 FNYEAQ (reference sequence). V was pared by 2 bases and J by 4 bases, with 7 bases between. In nucleotides, the CDR3 is TGTGCCAGCAGCTTAAATCAAGCAGATACGCAGTATTTT. This translates into CASSLNQADTQYF.

This rearrangement joins TRBV7-9 to TRBJ2-5; a possible D gene is TRBD2 (5 bases). V lost 5 bases to trimming and J lost 5 bases, with 18 bases between them. CDR1 is SEHNR, CDR2 FQNEAQ, per germline (reference sequence). The CDR3 sequence is 15 residues long. In nucleotides, the CDR3 is TGTGCCAGCAGCCTGGCCTCCGGGATGATGGAGACCCAGTACTTC. This translates into CASSLASGMMETQYF.

With regard to this clone: The junction departs from the called germline gene at one end, perhaps through a read error. The V call is TRBV28, the J call TRBJ1-1, with D maybe TRBD1 (6 bases). Germline CDR1 is MDHEN and CDR2 is SYDVKM. The length of the CDR3 is 13 residues. CDR3 bases: TGTGCCAGCAGTTTAGAAGTGACAGGCCTCACCCAATTT. Protein product: CASSLEVTGLTQF.

V and J are TRBV6-5 and TRBJ1-2; 9 bases line up with TRBD1. Germline loops: CDR1 MNHEY, CDR2 SVGAGI. Trimming removed 6 bases from V and 7 bases from J; junction bases left unmatched: 6. The CDR3 loop spans 13 amino acids. CDR3 DNA sequence: TGTGCCAGCAGAAACCCGACAGGGGGTGGCTACACCTTC. It yields the protein CASRNPTGGGYTF.

V usage is TRBV6-5 and J usage is TRBJ2-3; D is unresolved. CDR3 length: 14 amino acids. The V end lost 6 bases, the J end lost 0 bases, and 10 bases lay between the germline ends. The germline V gene encodes CDR1 MNHEY and CDR2 SVGAGI. The CDR3 sequence: CASRPVTSTDTQYF. The DNA of the CDR3 is TGTGCCAGCAGACCTGTGACTAGCACAGATACGCAGTATTTT.

The chain recombines TRBV9 with TRBJ2-5; no clear D gene. Germline-derived CDR1 and CDR2 are SGDLS and YYNGEE. The CDR3 has 14 residues. With 7 bases removed from V and 4 bases from J, the gap between germline ends came to 17 bases. The CDR3 loop is CASGPLGWGETQYF. For the CDR3, the DNA is TGTGCCAGCGGACCGTTGGGGTGGGGAGAGACCCAGTACTTC.

This clone is a singleton in its sample. This chain uses TRBV4-2 with TRBJ1-5, with 9 bases identical to TRBD1. CDR1 and CDR2 (germline): LGHNA, YNFKEQ. This CDR3 has 15 amino acids. The trim removed 4 bases at V and 4 bases at J, leaving 5 bases unmatched. The CDR3 region is CASSPPGQGNQPQHF. The CDR3 coding sequence is TGTGCCAGCAGCCCCCCGGGACAGGGAAATCAGCCCCAGCATTTT.

The gene calls are TRBV5-1 and TRBJ2-7; D uncertain. The CDR3 runs 15 residues. CDR1 SGHRS and CDR2 YFSETQ come from the germline V gene. The V and J ends lost 0 bases and 7 bases respectively, with 17 bases between them. In DNA, the CDR3 is TGCGCCAGCAGCTTGGCCCTGGCCTTATACGAGGAGCAGTACTTC. It yields the protein CASSLALALYEEQYF.

The rearrangement uses TRBV29-1 and TRBJ2-7; no firm D call. Trimming shortened V by 5 bases and J by 4 bases, and 6 bases separated the two germline ends. The CDR3 has 10 residues. Germline V gene sequence: CDR1 SQVTM, CDR2 ANQGSEA. The CDR3 is CSVIPYEQYF. The CDR3 nucleotides are TGCAGCGTTATCCCGTACGAGCAGTACTTC.

The V gene is TRBV5-5, the J gene TRBJ1-6; the match to TRBD1 covers 7 bases. Germline CDR1 is SGHKS and CDR2 is YYEKEE (reference sequence). Unmatched junction bases numbered 4, after V lost 3 bases and J lost 7 bases. The CDR3 loop spans 14 amino acids. The CDR3: CASSWDSRNSPLHF. Written as DNA, the CDR3 is TGTGCCAGCAGCTGGGACAGTCGGAATTCACCCCTCCACTTT.

On this clone: This sample also contains other DNA sequences that code for the same CDR3. V gene TRBV5-1 combines with J gene TRBJ1-4; 7 bases map to TRBD1. V dropped 0 bases and J dropped 8; count of bases not matched to a gene: 4. Germline-derived CDR1 and CDR2 are SGHRS and YFSETQ. The CDR3 runs 14 residues. Here the CDR3 reads CASSLGQGREKLFF. CDR3 coding DNA: TGCGCCAGCAGCTTGGGACAGGGTCGGGAAAAACTGTTTTTT.

The chain links TRBV6-5 to TRBJ2-2; no definite D call. The V end lost 0 bases, the J end lost 2 bases, and 10 bases lay between the germline ends. This CDR3 is built from 16 residues. CDR1 and CDR2 (germline): MNHEY, SVGAGI. The chain's CDR3 is CASSYSPERNTGELFF. CDR3 bases: TGTGCCAGCAGTTACTCCCCGGAGAGAAACACCGGGGAGCTGTTTTTT.

This sequence joins TRBV6-1 and TRBJ1-1, with D possibly matching TRBD1 (5 bases). This CDR3 region has 16 residues. The V end lost 3 bases, the J end lost 3 bases, and 17 bases lay between the germline ends. Germline CDR1 reads MNHNS; CDR2 reads SASEGT. The CDR3 nucleotides are TGTGCCAGCAGTGACAGGGCCAGTACATCGGACACTGAAGCTTTCTTT. This sequence encodes CASSDRASTSDTEAFF.

The gene calls are TRBV29-1 and TRBJ2-3, with 7 bases fitting TRBD1. V dropped 6 bases and J dropped 6; count of bases not matched to a gene: 21. The germline CDR1 and CDR2 sequences are SQVTM and ANQGSEA. The CDR3 is 17 amino acids. The CDR3 spells CSVAPRARTGLGDTQYF. The CDR3 coding sequence is TGCAGCGTCGCCCCCCGGGCGAGGACAGGTCTGGGGGATACGCAGTATTTT.

The chain's CDR3 is CAWRRQGDNSPLHF. The DNA of the CDR3 is TGTGCCTGGAGGAGACAGGGGGATAATTCACCCCTCCACTTT. This chain connects TRBV30 to TRBJ1-6; TRBD1 matches 9 bases. Per germline, CDR1 GTSNPN and CDR2 SVGIG (reference sequence). The CDR3 is 14 residues long. With 3 bases clipped from V and 5 bases from J, the junction kept 2 bases outside the gene matches.